This T cell receptor beta chain came from a study of blood T cell repertoires in COVID-19 (dated by TCRdb to about 2020). In terms of the full investigation: Samples covering the acute and convalescent phases of COVID-19 were provided by collaborators in the United States, Italy and Spain. The repertoires were released in a freely available public database meant as a resource for research on the immune response to SARS-CoV-2. Sample metadata almost always included a de-identified subject ID, COVID-19 status, age in years and sex. The samples were drawn from the first 160 participants of the ongoing ImmuneRACE study and from 950 to 1,500 subjects provided by 6 global collaborators. The prospective study material was composed of cDNA or gDNA derived from T cells, B-cell-depleted T cells, or PBMCs. Where available, HLA class I and class II types were taken from metadata supplied by the sample provider and were not determined by assay-based typing. The dataset comprised deeply sampled blood TCRbeta repertoires from subjects exposed to, actively infected with, or recovered from COVID-19.

The immunoSEQ Assay, a bias-controlled multiplex PCR, was used to amplify TCRbeta CDR3 regions from genomic DNA. Under the source paper's analysis protocol: The number of nucleated cells in each sample was estimated by amplification of reference gene primers within the assay. To quantify the absolute abundance of each unique TCRbeta CDR3 rearrangement, sequence reads were collapsed and filtered. For each sample, productive Simpson clonality was calculated by taking the square root of Simpson's diversity index across productive rearrangements. The table was pulled from immuneACCESS by TCRdb, which kept in-frame rearrangements only. Such tables lose some clones; where checked, under half of the loss comes from unresolved V genes, and the rest has no known cause. D and trimming come from the DNA, and the V and J calls and clone size come from that table. For this sample there are over 65,000 clones; 70% to 90% appear just once. The ten biggest clones cover roughly 4.4% of the sample.

Whole blood was collected in K2EDTA tubes by collaborating institutions according to the institutions' own protocols. Collaborator samples were shipped for TCRbeta analysis as frozen whole blood, isolated PBMCs, or DNA extracted from either sample type. On the study overall, not on this receptor specifically: How much clinical and demographic metadata was included differed by source and by participant, and the metadata was provided uncurated.

The germline ends are 20 bases apart after V is trimmed by 4 bases and J by 6 bases. The cysteine opens and the phenylalanine closes a CDR3 of 16 amino acids. CDR3 DNA only is kept here, 48 bases in frame from base 1. Based on the germline V gene (reference sequence), the CDR1 and CDR2 sequences are SGHNT and YYREEE. Comments on this clone: Which antigen it targets is not known. No base quality information exists; no much larger clone differs at one position.

Recombination joined TRBV5-4 with TRBJ2-1, and TRBD1 may be the D gene, going by 6 matching bases. Specimen: peripheral blood. This TCR was sampled from a man aged 45-60 years with active COVID-19. The DNA is TGTGCCAGCAGCCCCACCTCGACAGGTTTAGGCAATGAGCAGTTCTTC. It is translated as CASSPTSTGLGNEQFF.